The 26 T cell receptor beta chains given below trace back to one sample, sequenced in a study of response to subunit inactivated influenza vaccine. TCRdb independently ran MiXCR on the RT-PCR reads; one entry per CDR3 protein. Of 530,000 or so distinct CDR3 sequences detected, approximately 24% appear once; the ten largest clones hold 1.5% to 2%. This sample comprised CD4+ T cells sorted from PBMCs, obtained around 5 days after vaccination. Receptor source: a man in his forties or fifties who received an inactivated influenza vaccine.

This clonotype was counted a single time. The chain joins TRBV18 to TRBJ2-3; D perhaps matches TRBD2 (6 bases). From germline, CDR1 is KGHSH and CDR2 LQKENI. This CDR3 is built from 13 residues. V lost 3 bases and J 5 bases, leaving 9 bases between the germline ends. CDR3 protein: CASSPMTRDTQYF. Written as DNA, the CDR3 is TGTGCCAGCTCACCGATGACTAGAGATACGCAGTATTTT.

Ten or more counts support this clonotype. The chain recombines TRBV29-1 with TRBJ2-5; 14 bases are shared with TRBD2. The CDR3 has 17 residues. The ends lost 1 base at V and 2 bases at J; junction bases unmatched: 6. Germline V gives CDR1 SQVTM, CDR2 ANQGSEA. CDR3: CSVEVGLAGGIQETQYF. The CDR3 bases are TGCAGCGTTGAAGTTGGACTAGCGGGGGGCATACAAGAGACCCAGTACTTC.

V usage is TRBV4-3 and J usage is TRBJ2-5; D possibly matches TRBD1 or TRBD2 (5 bases each). CDR1 and CDR2 from the germline V gene are LGHNA and YSLEER. The CDR3 totals 15 residues. The V end lost 0 bases, the J end lost 5 bases, and 13 bases lay between the germline ends. CDR3 bases: TGCGCCAGCAGCCAAGAGGGGACCCCCCCCGAGACCCAGTACTTC. Encoded protein: CASSQEGTPPETQYF.

The sample holds a few counts of this clonotype. This sequence joins TRBV28 and TRBJ2-5; D tentatively fits TRBD1 or TRBD2 (5 bases each). The CDR3 spans 16 residues. Germline-derived CDR1 and CDR2 are MDHEN and SYDVKM. Trimming removed 4 bases from V and 0 bases from J, with 15 bases in between. This CDR3 is CASSSPGRSYQETQYF. The CDR3 DNA is TGTGCCAGCAGTTCCCCGGGACGCTCGTACCAAGAGACCCAGTACTTC.

The count of this clonotype is one. The V call is TRBV4-3, the J call TRBJ2-5; 7 nucleotides align to TRBD1. This CDR3 comprises 15 residues. Germline V CDR1 and CDR2: LGHNA, YSLEER. With 4 bases clipped from V and 8 bases from J, the junction kept 13 bases outside the gene matches. CDR3 loop: CASSLSDRVGDTQYF. For the CDR3, the DNA is TGCGCCAGCAGCCTAAGTGACAGGGTGGGGGATACCCAGTACTTC.

The chain links TRBV10-3 to TRBJ1-6; a possible D gene is TRBD1 (5 bases). V was pared by 4 bases and J by 7 bases, with 14 bases between. CDR1 and CDR2 from the germline V gene are ENHRY and SYGVKD. The CDR3 contains 15 residues. CDR3 amino acids: CAISAGQGLNSPLHF. In DNA form, the CDR3 reads TGTGCCATCAGTGCCGGGCAGGGATTGAATTCACCCCTCCACTTT.

This clonotype was seen only a few times. This chain joins TRBV5-1 and TRBJ1-1; no clear D. Germline CDR1 and CDR2: SGHRS and YFSETQ. The V gene lost 0 bases and the J gene lost 4 bases, with 16 bases spanning the gap. The CDR3 is 16 amino acids. CDR3 coding DNA: TGCGCCAGCAGCTTGGAGGTTGGGTTCGGTGTCACTGAAGCTTTCTTT. This encodes CASSLEVGFGVTEAFF.

This clonotype came up once. The rearrangement joins TRBV7-9 to TRBJ2-7, with 7 bases that match TRBD1. This CDR3 region has 15 residues. After removal of 7 bases from V and 5 bases from J, the junction contained 14 bases not matched to a gene. The V gene's germline CDR1 is SEHNR and CDR2 FQNEAQ (reference sequence). The CDR3 region is CASTSPRGSVDEQYF. The CDR3, as DNA: TGTGCCAGCACGAGCCCCAGGGGGTCGGTCGACGAGCAGTACTTC.

This chain links TRBV6-1 with TRBJ2-7, with 8 bases identical to TRBD1. The length of the CDR3 is 13 residues. Germline CDR1 reads MNHNS; CDR2 reads SASEGT. V was pared by 7 bases and J by 11 bases, with 13 bases of the junction left unmatched. The CDR3 sequence: CASTDRGRFFEYF. The CDR3 DNA reads as TGTGCCAGCACAGACAGGGGTCGCTTCTTTGAGTACTTC.

The chain links TRBV11-2 to TRBJ2-5; 7 positions agree with TRBD2. Germline CDR1 and CDR2: SGHAT and FQNNGV. This CDR3 has 19 amino acids. The trim removed 2 bases at V and 2 bases at J, leaving 17 bases unmatched. CDR3: CASSLLWGGFRNSQETQYF. CDR3 DNA: TGTGCCAGCAGCTTATTGTGGGGGGGGTTCAGGAACTCTCAAGAGACCCAGTACTTC.

CDR3 residues: CASSFGTSADTQYF. The CDR3 nucleotides read TGTGCCAGCAGTTTCGGCACTAGCGCAGATACGCAGTATTTT. The V gene is TRBV12-3 or TRBV12-4, the J gene TRBJ2-3; 7 bases line up with TRBD2. The V gene end was trimmed by 3 bases and the J gene end by 4 bases; junction bases not matched to a gene: 4. The CDR3 length is 14 residues.

The rearrangement links TRBV5-4 to TRBJ2-2; 14 bases line up with TRBD2. The CDR3 consists of 17 residues. V shed 4 bases and J 7 bases; nucleotides not matched to a gene: 9. CDR1 and CDR2 from the germline V gene are SGHNT and YYREEE (reference sequence). The CDR3 sequence: CASSPPTSGREDGELFF. The CDR3 DNA is TGTGCCAGCAGCCCACCGACTAGCGGGAGGGAGGACGGGGAGCTGTTTTTT.

This clonotype was seen more than once but under ten times. The rearrangement joins TRBV11-2 to TRBJ2-1; 9 positions agree with TRBD2. With V trimmed by 6 bases and J by 8 bases, 11 bases remained unmatched. The CDR3 length is 15 residues. The V gene's germline CDR1 is SGHAT and CDR2 FQNNGV. This chain's CDR3 is CASRVEAGGPHEQFF. In nucleotides, the CDR3 is TGTGCCAGCAGGGTAGAGGCGGGAGGGCCACATGAGCAGTTCTTC.

V usage is TRBV20-1 and J usage is TRBJ2-7; tentatively, D is TRBD2 (6 bases). The CDR3 extends over 15 amino acids. The V gene's germline CDR1 is DFQATT and CDR2 SNEGSKA (reference sequence). Trimming pared 5 bases from V and 6 bases from J, leaving 23 bases between. The CDR3 here is CSADPGGLRFSEQYF. The CDR3 bases are TGCAGTGCTGACCCCGGGGGATTGAGATTTTCCGAGCAGTACTTC.

V usage is TRBV5-1 and J usage is TRBJ1-6; no reliable D call. Germline assignment: CDR1 SGHRS and CDR2 YFSETQ. The CDR3 extends over 13 amino acids. V lost 1 base and J lost 9, with 8 bases in between. The CDR3 loop is CASSLTGFSPLHF. The CDR3 DNA follows: TGCGCCAGCAGCTTGACCGGGTTTTCACCCCTCCACTTT.

The gene calls are TRBV12-3 or TRBV12-4 and TRBJ1-3; 9 bases align to TRBD1. There are 14 residues in the CDR3. Unmatched junction bases numbered 4, after V lost 6 bases and J lost 4 bases. This chain's CDR3 is CASRKTGGGNTIYF. CDR3 DNA sequence: TGTGCCAGCAGAAAGACAGGGGGAGGAAACACCATATATTTT.

V gene TRBV7-8 combines with J gene TRBJ2-1, with 9 bases lining up with TRBD2. Germline V gene data show CDR1 as SGHVS and CDR2 as FQNEAQ. The CDR3 loop spans 15 amino acids. With V trimmed by 2 bases and J by 4 bases, 3 bases remained unmatched. The CDR3 sequence is CASSLFAGGYNEQFF. The DNA for the CDR3 is TGTGCCAGCAGCTTATTTGCGGGGGGGTACAATGAGCAGTTCTTC.

This clonotype has only a few counts. The rearrangement uses TRBV20-1 and TRBJ2-3; 9 bases line up with TRBD2. From germline, CDR1 is DFQATT and CDR2 SNEGSKA (reference sequence). J gave up 4 bases and V 5 bases, and 7 bases lay outside the gene matches. This CDR3 has 14 residues. In DNA form, the CDR3 reads TGCAGTGCTGGCGGGGGGGCCGTTGCAGATACGCAGTATTTT. This codes for CSAGGGAVADTQYF.

The chain employs TRBV5-1 and TRBJ2-7, with D perhaps TRBD1 (6 bases). This CDR3 has 14 amino acids. V was clipped by 6 bases and J by 2 bases, with 15 bases between them. Germline-derived CDR1 and CDR2 are SGHRS and YFSETQ. In nucleotides, the CDR3 is TGCGCCAGCAACCCCGGGACACGAACCTACGAGCAGTACTTC. Translated: CASNPGTRTYEQYF.

The genes are TRBV6-1 and TRBJ2-5; D possibly corresponds to TRBD2 (6 bases). The CDR3 extends over 14 amino acids. V lost 4 bases to trimming and J lost 5 bases, with 14 bases between them. Germline V lookup: CDR1 MNHNS, CDR2 SASEGT. The CDR3 reads CASSGTMGIETQYF. The CDR3 DNA reads as TGTGCCAGCAGTGGGACTATGGGTATCGAGACCCAGTACTTC.

The chain employs TRBV4-1 and TRBJ2-1; D ambiguous. Trimming took off 4 bases at V and 8 bases at J, with 9 bases between the two ends. The length of the CDR3 is 12 residues. Looked up from germline, CDR1 is MGHRA and CDR2 is YSYEKL. CDR3 in DNA: TGCGCCAGCAGCCTCAAAGGACATGAGCAGTTCTTC. As protein: CASSLKGHEQFF.

This clonotype has only a few counts. This chain connects TRBV11-2 to TRBJ2-1; 11 bases agree with TRBD2. The CDR3 is 19 amino acids. CDR1 is SGHAT, CDR2 FQNNGV, per germline. V dropped 5 bases and J dropped 0; count of bases not matched to a gene: 12. In DNA form, the CDR3 reads TGTGCCAGCAGCATTCGGACTAGCGGGTTTAGTAGCTCCTACAATGAGCAGTTCTTC. Its translation is CASSIRTSGFSSSYNEQFF.

The V call is TRBV20-1, the J call TRBJ2-7; D remains ambiguous. Between the trimmed V and J ends, which lost 0 bases and 2 bases, there was a span of 11 bases. The CDR3 runs to 14 residues. CDR1 and CDR2 (germline): DFQATT, SNEGSKA (reference sequence). The CDR3 protein is CSARDYGGTYEQYF. Here the CDR3 DNA reads TGCAGTGCTAGAGATTACGGCGGTACCTACGAGCAGTACTTC.

This clonotype was recorded many times. The chain couples TRBV20-1 to TRBJ1-5; 7 bases fit TRBD1. The CDR3 covers 13 residues. V was clipped by 6 bases and J by 2 bases; unmatched bases: 4. Germline V gene sequence: CDR1 DFQATT, CDR2 SNEGSKA (reference sequence). The CDR3 region has the DNA TGCAGTGCGCGTACAGGGGGCAATCAGCCCCAGCATTTT. This encodes CSARTGGNQPQHF.

A few counts support this clonotype. The chain carries TRBV5-5 and TRBJ2-1; 7 bases match TRBD2. Germline-derived CDR1 and CDR2 are SGHKS and YYEKEE (reference sequence). The CDR3 contains 15 residues. J gave up 4 bases and V 4 bases, and 8 bases lay outside the gene matches. The CDR3 loop reads CASSPLGGSYNEQFF. The CDR3 region has the DNA TGTGCCAGCAGCCCACTGGGGGGGTCGTACAATGAGCAGTTCTTC.

This clonotype was detected only once. The chain employs TRBV7-2 and TRBJ2-2; D is unclear. The CDR3 runs to 15 residues. Trimming left V 0 bases short and J 12 bases short, with 17 bases between. In germline, CDR1 is SGHTA, CDR2 FQGNSA. The CDR3 nucleotides read TGTGCCAGCAGCTTAGCGCTGACCGTCCACCGGCAGCTGTTTTTT. Its protein is CASSLALTVHRQLFF. The full variable domain, rest sourced from reference TRBV7-2 and TRBJ2-2, is GAGVSQSPSNKVTEKGKDVELRCDPISGHTALYWYRQSLGQGLEFLIYFQGNSAPDKSGLPSDRFSAERTGGSVSTLTIQRTQQEDSAVYLCASSLALTVHRQLFFGEGSRLTVL.